This T cell receptor (beta chain) was obtained from a study of blood T cell repertoires in COVID-19. Looking at the study overall: Italy, Spain and the United States were the sources of the convalescent and acute COVID-19 samples.

The CDR3 loop spans 14 amino acids. Germline V gene data show CDR1 as MNHEY and CDR2 as SVGAGI. V lost 4 bases to trimming and J lost 5 bases, with 14 bases between them. Some clones are missing from TCRdb's copy, which holds only in-frame ones; the method was immunoSEQ multiplex PCR. The table has roughly 100,000 clones, 81% seen once; the top ten hold 30% to 45%. The TCR was taken from a man aged 80 or over with acute or convalescent COVID-19. Sequenced sample: peripheral blood. This sequence joins TRBV6-5 and TRBJ1-1; D may be TRBD1 (6 bases). The CDR3 DNA is TGTGCCAGCAGTTTAGGACAGCGGAAGACTGAAGCTTTCTTT. This encodes CASSLGQRKTEAFF.